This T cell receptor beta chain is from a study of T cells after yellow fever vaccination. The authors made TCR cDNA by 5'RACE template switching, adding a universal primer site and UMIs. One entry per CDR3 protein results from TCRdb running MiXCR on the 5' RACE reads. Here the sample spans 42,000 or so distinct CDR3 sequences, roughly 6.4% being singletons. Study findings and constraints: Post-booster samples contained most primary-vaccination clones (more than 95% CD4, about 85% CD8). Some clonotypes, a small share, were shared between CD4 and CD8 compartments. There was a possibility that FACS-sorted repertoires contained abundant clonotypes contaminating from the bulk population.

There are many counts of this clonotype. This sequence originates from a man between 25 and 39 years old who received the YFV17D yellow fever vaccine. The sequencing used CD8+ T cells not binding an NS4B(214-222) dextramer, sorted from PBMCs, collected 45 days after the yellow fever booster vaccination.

The CDR3 DNA is TGTGCCAGCAGCGTAGGCGTTAGCGGCTACGAGCAGTACTTC. Its translation: CASSVGVSGYEQYF. The V call is TRBV9, the J call TRBJ2-7; a possible D gene is TRBD2 (6 bases). Germline CDR1 and CDR2: SGDLS and YYNGEE. CDR3 size: 14 residues. V was trimmed by 0 bases and J by 3 bases, leaving 10 bases between them.